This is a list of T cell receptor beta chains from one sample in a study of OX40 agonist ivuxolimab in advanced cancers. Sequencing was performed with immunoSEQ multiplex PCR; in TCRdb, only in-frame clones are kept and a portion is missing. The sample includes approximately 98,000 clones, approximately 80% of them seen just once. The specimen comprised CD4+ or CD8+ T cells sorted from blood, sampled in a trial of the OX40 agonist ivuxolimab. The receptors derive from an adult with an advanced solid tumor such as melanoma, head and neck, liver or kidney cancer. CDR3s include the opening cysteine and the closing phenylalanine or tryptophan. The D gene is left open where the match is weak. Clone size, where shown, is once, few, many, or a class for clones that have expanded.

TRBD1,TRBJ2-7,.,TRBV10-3,TGTGCCATCAGTGAGTCCACAAGGGGAGGGGACAGGGGGAGCGAGCAGTACTTC,CAISESTRGGDRGSEQYF
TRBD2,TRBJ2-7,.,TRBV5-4,TGTGCCAGCAGCTTGAATAAGCGGGGAGTCCCCTACGAGCAGTACTTC,CASSLNKRGVPYEQYF
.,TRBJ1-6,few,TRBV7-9,TGTGCCAGCAGCTCGGGTAGCTCCTATAATTCACCCCTCCACTTT,CASSSGSSYNSPLHF
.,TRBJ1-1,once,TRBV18,TGTGCCAGCTCACCAGGGACTTTGAGGGCTGAAGCTTTCTTT,CASSPGTLRAEAFF
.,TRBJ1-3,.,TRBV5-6,TGTGCCAGCAGCTTGGCGGGGGCCTCTGGAAACACCATATATTTT,CASSLAGASGNTIYF
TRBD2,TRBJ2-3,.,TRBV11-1,TGTGCCAGCAGCCCGACGGGGGGTAGCACAGATACGCAGTATTTT,CASSPTGGSTDTQYF
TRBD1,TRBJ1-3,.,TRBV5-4,TGTGCCAGCAGCGCGGACAGGTTGGGCGGAAACACCATATATTTT,CASSADRLGGNTIYF
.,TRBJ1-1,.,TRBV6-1,TGTGCCAGCAGTCTGGGACATCAGAACACTGAAGCTTTCTTT,CASSLGHQNTEAFF
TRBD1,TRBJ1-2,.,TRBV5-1,TGCGCCAGCAGCCCGCGACAGGGGGCCCTTCTACCGCTTAACTATGGCTACACCTTC,CASSPRQGALLPLNYGYTF
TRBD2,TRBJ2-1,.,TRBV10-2,TGCGCCAGCAGTGATAGCGGGAGGAATGAGCAGTTCTTC,CASSDSGRNEQFF